The 20 T cell receptor beta chains given below trace back to one sample, sequenced in a study of blood T cell repertoires in COVID-19. The repertoire was sequenced with immunoSEQ multiplex PCR; TCRdb's copy has only in-frame clones and lacks some. Among 210,000 or so clones listed, around 90% were seen once. Sequencing used peripheral blood. Receptors were obtained from a middle-aged man with acute or convalescent COVID-19.

The chain is built from TRBV6-1 and TRBJ2-7, with a possible D match to TRBD1 (6 bases). Per the germline V gene, CDR1 is MNHNS and CDR2 is SASEGT. V gave up 2 bases and J gave up 6 bases, with 20 bases separating them. The CDR3 runs 16 residues. The CDR3 bases are TGTGCCAGCAGTGAACGGGGCGGACAGCCCTGGGCCGAGCAGTACTTC. It is translated as CASSERGGQPWAEQYF.

The CDR3, as DNA: TGTGCCAGCAGCAATACAGGGGTCAATCAGCCCCAGCATTTT. Its translation is CASSNTGVNQPQHF. J is TRBJ1-5 and V is TRBV5-8; 7 bases line up with TRBD1. The CDR3 loop spans 14 amino acids. Trimming at V came to 4 bases and at J to 3 bases, leaving 4 bases not matched to a gene. Germline assignment: CDR1 SGHTS and CDR2 YDEGEE.

V is TRBV13 and J is TRBJ1-1, with D maybe TRBD1 (6 bases). V dropped 0 bases and J dropped 4 bases, with 12 bases sitting between them. The CDR3 extends over 15 amino acids. From germline, CDR1 is PRHDT and CDR2 FYEKMQ (reference sequence). For the CDR3, the DNA is TGTGCCAGCAGCTTAGGCGGACAGCGGGGCACTGAAGCTTTCTTT. Translated, it gives CASSLGGQRGTEAFF.

The DNA for the CDR3 is TGTGCCAGCAGTGACTCGTCAGGTCCAGGGGGAGATACGCAGTATTTT. Its protein product is CASSDSSGPGGDTQYF. The chain employs TRBV6-4 and TRBJ2-3; 7 nucleotides match TRBD1. The germline gives CDR1 MRHNA, CDR2 SNTAGT. The CDR3 consists of 16 residues. With 0 bases clipped from V and 5 bases from J, the junction kept 8 bases outside the gene matches.

V and J are TRBV19 and TRBJ1-4; tentatively, D is TRBD1 (6 bases). CDR3 size: 14 residues. Germline loops: CDR1 LNHDA, CDR2 SQIVND (reference sequence). Trimming left V 8 bases short and J 0 bases short, with 10 bases between. The CDR3 loop reads CASARQATNEKLFF. DNA for the CDR3: TGTGCCAGTGCGAGACAGGCAACTAATGAAAAACTGTTTTTT.

V usage is TRBV5-4 and J usage is TRBJ2-1; 12 positions match TRBD1. Germline V lookup: CDR1 SGHNT, CDR2 YYREEE (reference sequence). Trimming removed 2 bases from V and 11 bases from J; junction bases left unmatched: 8. The length of the CDR3 is 15 residues. CDR3 nucleotide sequence: TGTGCCAGCAGCTTTGGGACAGGGGGCAGATTCCAGCAGTTCTTC. Translation: CASSFGTGGRFQQFF.

CDR3 region: CATRTGGYFEQYF. The CDR3 DNA reads as TGTGCCACCAGGACAGGGGGCTACTTCGAGCAGTACTTC. The chain joins TRBV28 to TRBJ2-7, with 11 nucleotides matching TRBD1. This CDR3 contains 13 residues. The J segment lost 6 bases and the V segment lost 10 bases, leaving 8 bases of the junction unmatched. Germline V lookup: CDR1 MDHEN, CDR2 SYDVKM.

V and J are TRBV9 and TRBJ2-3; possible D gene TRBD2, 5 bases. There are 12 residues in the CDR3. Germline V gene lookup returns CDR1 SGDLS and CDR2 YYNGEE. V shed 0 bases and J shed 10 bases, with 9 bases lying between them. The chain's CDR3 is CASSVGEYPQYF. The CDR3, as DNA: TGTGCCAGCAGCGTAGGGGAGTATCCGCAGTATTTT.

The chain joins TRBV6-4 to TRBJ2-3, with 12 bases that match TRBD2. Germline V gives CDR1 MRHNA, CDR2 SNTAGT. There are 16 residues in the CDR3. Trimming cost V 6 bases and J 5 bases; bases outside gene matches: 9. The CDR3 DNA reads TGTGCCAGCAGCCTGACGACTAGCGGGGGCGTAGATACGCAGTATTTT. Translation: CASSLTTSGGVDTQYF.

The chain combines TRBV5-4 with TRBJ1-6; unclear D gene. The CDR3 has 16 residues. The germline V gene encodes CDR1 SGHNT and CDR2 YYREEE (reference sequence). V lost 4 bases and J 0 bases, leaving 11 bases between the germline ends. CDR3 in amino acids: CASSPYSSSYNSPLHF. The CDR3 DNA is TGTGCCAGCAGCCCCTACTCGAGCTCCTATAATTCACCCCTCCACTTT.

This clone was counted a few times. V gene TRBV11-2 combines with J gene TRBJ2-7; 7 nucleotides line up with TRBD1. Germline CDR1 reads SGHAT; CDR2 reads FQNNGV. The V segment lost 5 bases and the J segment 0 bases; nucleotides outside the gene matches: 10. CDR3 length: 16 amino acids. The CDR3 spells CASSPDRDRSSYEQYF. The CDR3 nucleotides are TGTGCCAGCAGCCCTGACCGGGACAGAAGCTCCTACGAGCAGTACTTC. The full variable domain, in which reference TRBV11-2 and TRBJ2-7 provide the parts outside the CDR3, is EAGVAQSPRYKIIEKRQSVAFWCNPISGHATLYWYQQILGQGPKLLIQFQNNGVVDDSQLPKDRFSAERLKGVDSTLKIQPAKLEDSAVYLCASSPDRDRSSYEQYFGPGTRLTVT.

The chain employs TRBV30 and TRBJ1-6; maybe TRBD1 (5 bases). Germline lookup yields CDR1 GTSNPN and CDR2 SVGIG (reference sequence). The germline V and J ends were trimmed by 3 bases and 0 bases, with 9 bases remaining between them. The CDR3 is made up of 15 amino acids. Here the CDR3 reads CAWRGDSSYNSPLHF. The CDR3 nucleotides read TGTGCCTGGAGGGGTGACAGCTCCTATAATTCACCCCTCCACTTT. Full variable domain (outside the CDR3, taken from reference TRBV30 and TRBJ1-6): SQTIHQWPATLVQPVGSPLSLECTVEGTSNPNLYWYRQAAGRGLQLLFYSVGIGQISSEVPQNLSASRPQDRQFILSSKKLLLSDSGFYLCAWRGDSSYNSPLHFGNGTRLTVT.

This chain connects TRBV18 to TRBJ1-5; no definite D call. V dropped 4 bases and J dropped 2 bases, with 12 bases sitting between them. Germline V gene sequence: CDR1 KGHSH, CDR2 LQKENI. The CDR3 sequence is 15 residues long. Here the CDR3 reads CASSREQPGNQPQHF. In nucleotides, the CDR3 is TGTGCCAGCTCACGCGAACAGCCAGGCAATCAGCCCCAGCATTTT.

The chain recombines TRBV27 with TRBJ2-5; the D gene is possibly TRBD2 (7 bases). Germline CDR1 is MNHEY and CDR2 is SMNVEV (reference sequence). Between the trimmed V and J ends, which lost 10 bases and 5 bases, there was a span of 23 bases. The CDR3 contains 15 residues. The CDR3 region is CATAPLRGAKETQYF. CDR3 bases: TGTGCCACCGCACCCCTTCGGGGGGCAAAGGAGACCCAGTACTTC.

The genes are TRBV4-1 and TRBJ1-1, with 10 positions matching TRBD1. This CDR3 has 18 amino acids. J gave up 0 bases and V 4 bases, and 11 bases lay outside the gene matches. Germline loops: CDR1 MGHRA, CDR2 YSYEKL. This CDR3 is CASSPHPGTGEMNTEAFF. The CDR3 coding sequence is TGCGCCAGCAGCCCCCATCCCGGGACAGGGGAAATGAACACTGAAGCTTTCTTT.

This clone was recorded a few times. The gene calls are TRBV6-1 and TRBJ2-5; 9 nucleotides match TRBD2. CDR3 length: 15 residues. Germline-derived CDR1 and CDR2 are MNHNS and SASEGT. V trimming: 0 bases; J trimming: 1 base; junction bases outside the gene matches: 0. The CDR3 DNA sequence: TGTGCCAGCAGTGAAGCTAGCGGGGGCCAAGAGACCCAGTACTTC. Translation: CASSEASGGQETQYF.

The chain joins TRBV19 to TRBJ1-1; a weak D match, TRBD1 (5 bases). The CDR3 spans 15 residues. Germline loops: CDR1 LNHDA, CDR2 SQIVND (reference sequence). Trimming shortened V by 1 base and J by 4 bases, and 13 bases separated the two germline ends. In DNA, the CDR3 is TGTGCCAGTAGTATAGCAGGGTTTGGTACCACTGAAGCTTTCTTT. Its protein product is CASSIAGFGTTEAFF.

The chain recombines TRBV9 with TRBJ2-5, with 10 bases that match TRBD2. The trim removed 3 bases at V and 0 bases at J, leaving 2 bases unmatched. Looked up from germline, CDR1 is SGDLS and CDR2 is YYNGEE. The CDR3 is 15 residues long. The chain's CDR3 is CASSASGGDQETQYF. The CDR3 nucleotides are TGTGCCAGCAGCGCCAGCGGGGGGGACCAAGAGACCCAGTACTTC. Full variable domain (remainder filled in from reference TRBV9 and TRBJ2-5): DSGVTQTPKHLITATGQRVTLRCSPRSGDLSVYWYQQSLDQGLQFLIQYYNGEERAKGNILERFSAQQFPDLHSELNLSSLELGDSALYFCASSASGGDQETQYFGPGTRLLVL.

This clone was observed a single time. Relative to the germline gene, one junction end is altered; a read error may explain this. This chain uses TRBV7-7 with TRBJ2-5, with 13 bases aligning to TRBD2. The CDR3 loop spans 16 amino acids. CDR1 is SSHAT and CDR2 is FNYEAQ in the germline V gene (reference sequence). The CDR3 is CASSLTGLAGIETQYF. Written as DNA, the CDR3 is TGTGCTAGCAGCTTAACGGGACTAGCGGGGATTGAAACCCAGTACTTC.

V is TRBV7-9 and J is TRBJ2-2; D possibly corresponds to TRBD2 (6 bases). The V end lost 10 bases, the J end lost 8 bases, and 29 bases lay between the germline ends. This CDR3 comprises 17 residues. Germline CDR1 reads SEHNR; CDR2 reads FQNEAQ (reference sequence). The CDR3 bases are TGTGCCATCTTTTTCAGCGGGCCAGTCGCCAGGTTGGGGGAGCTGTTTTTT. Translating it yields CAIFFSGPVARLGELFF.